This T cell receptor beta chain was captured by sequencing in a study of T cell repertoires in cytomegalovirus infection (dated by TCRdb to about 2019). In terms of the full investigation: The HLA type of each donor mattered for the analysis, because public TCR beta signatures pointed to carriage of CMV infection along with the matching HLA type. Study-level results and caveats: The ex vivo response was dominated by HLA-C-restricted CMV-specific TCR beta clonotypes, which also provided the single most frequent clonotype in two of eight donors. In both this cohort and an independent cohort of some 370 donors, the cumulative frequency of public TCR beta family members distinguished carriers of CMV infection plus the relevant HLA type.

This clonotype came up many times. The antigen it recognizes is unknown. The sample holds no much larger clone one base away, and base qualities are not on file. Trimming removed 7 bases from V and 12 bases from J; the gene matches leave 18 bases unexplained. From a lookup of the germline V gene, CDR1 and CDR2 are MDHEN and SYDVKM. Reading from cysteine to phenylalanine, the CDR3 counts 15 amino acids. The kept DNA is CDR3 alone, 45 bases in frame from the first base. The sequencer was an Illumina HiSeq 1500. TCRdb itself trimmed the public reads at Q25 with fastp, ran MiXCR and retained productive beta chains. Identical CDR3 proteins give one entry, which carries the most common genes and DNA. For this sample the table gives around 200,000 distinct CDR3 sequences, of which 17% were detected only once. In total, the top ten clones hold approximately 26% of the sample.

What was sequenced was CD8+ T cells from PBMCs. The rearranged chain carries TRBV28 and TRBJ2-1, with 7 bases in between that match TRBD1. This receptor was taken from a human donor in good health (CMV status not recorded). Some clones in this sample may be carry-over from other donors' samples. The sequence in DNA is TGTGCCAGCACTGATAGGGACAGAGGCTTGAGGGGGCAGTTCTTC. Its protein reads: CASTDRDRGLRGQFF.